This TCR beta chain originates from a study of neurological immune-mediated disorders (dated by TCRdb to the late 2010s). In the study overall: Peripheral blood TCR-beta repertoires from patients with HTLV-I-associated myelopathy (HAM/TSP), patients with multiple sclerosis, and healthy controls were compared in the study using UMI-based sequencing. Longitudinal samples, technical triplicates and paired sorted CD4+ and CD8+ T-cell subsets, alongside PBMC samples, were included among the approximately 100 TCR-beta libraries. Technical triplicate libraries were sequenced to precisely calculate the variability in frequency of each individual clone. The cohort included about 70 subjects: about 15 with HAM/TSP, roughly 34 with multiple sclerosis, and around 20 healthy controls. Summary of the overall study and its limitations: Across subjects, expanded clones never shared an identical CDR3 amino acid sequence, which suggests that the TCR-beta repertoires in every group were private. The highest TCR clonal expansion was observed in HAM/TSP patients, whereas the lowest was observed in MS patients, even when compared with healthy controls.

The intended sense of this specimen's time point label: technical triplicate 3. For the unsorted PBMC libraries, 2 million PBMCs were stored in RNAlater at -80 degrees C until RNA extraction and were used to generate the libraries. PBMCs were separated from peripheral blood using Ficoll-Hypaque density gradient centrifugation and then cryopreserved in liquid nitrogen. cDNA was synthesized by template-switch 5'RACE using a primer carrying a 10-nucleotide random unique molecular identifier by which each TCR transcript was tagged. Each sequencing run produced over 160 million TCR-beta sequences covering 15-18 subjects. The RNeasy kit was used for extraction of total RNA. TCR-beta VDJ regions were amplified with primers for the TCR constant region and the 5'RACE anchor, using the KAPA Real-time Library Amplification kit. Sample indexes and Illumina adaptors were added in a first PCR, after which library yield was increased in a second PCR. After Ampure bead purification, the TCR product of roughly 650 bp was size-selected on a 2% E-gel SizeSelection system. Library quality was checked on a Bioanalyzer, concentration was measured with Qubit, and libraries were quantified with the Kapa Library Quantification kit before pooling. Libraries were sequenced paired-end 2 x 150 bp on an Illumina HiSeq 2500. To increase sequence diversity, about 23-30% phiX was spiked into each library pool. The authors' pipeline ran thus. The quality-filtered reads were processed with the UMI-based MiGEC pipeline, whose error correction step removed more than 75% of the raw TCR sequences. VDJ genes were aligned to IMGT germline references, and each clonotype was defined by a unique CDR3 amino acid sequence together with V-J genes. Clonal expansion, Shannon diversity, and CDR3 relatedness (CalcPairwiseDistances, ClusterSamples) were evaluated with VDJtools, and phylogenetic trees were built with CLCbio workbench. Using coefficient-of-variation modelling across technical triplicates, the study counted a clone as expanded if it had at least 8 unique UMIs. TCRdb reworked the public reads: Q25 trimming with fastp, MiXCR clone assembly, productive beta chains retained. Rows merge per CDR3 protein into single entries with the most common DNA and genes. V and J calls and clone size were set by TCRdb, not the authors. This sample comprises nearly 45,000 distinct CDR3 sequences, 20% to 25% of them detected only once. The leading ten clones occupy more than 4% of the sample.

This clonotype has at least ten counts. Its binding antigen is unknown. No base qualities exist here, and no much larger clone lies one base off it. The origin of this receptor is a man in his fifties or sixties with HTLV-1-associated myelopathy (HAM/TSP). Sequencing input: PBMCs.

The DNA is TGTGCCAGCAGCCAAGAATTTGGGAAGGACACATATGGCTACACCTTC. It translates as CASSQEFGKDTYGYTF. The rearranged chain carries TRBV3-1 and TRBJ1-2; the D gene is possibly TRBD1, with 5 bases matching. From cysteine to phenylalanine, the CDR3 is 16 amino acids long. The retained sequence is limited to the CDR3, 48 bases, with the frame set at the first base. V is cut by 0 bases and J by 5 bases, and the space between the germline ends is 16 bases. CDR1 and CDR2 (LGHDT, YNNKEL) derive from the germline V gene (reference sequence). When the CDR3 is completed using the reference TRBV3-1 and TRBJ1-2 genes on either side, the full variable domain is DTAVSQTPKYLVTQMGNDKSIKCEQNLGHDTMYWYKQDSKKFLKIMFSYNNKELIINETVPNRFSPKSPDKAHLNLHINSLELGDSAVYFCASSQEFGKDTYGYTFGSGTRLTVV.